This T cell receptor (beta chain) was retrieved from a study of blood T cell repertoires in COVID-19. The wider study: COVID-19 samples collected from the United States, Italy and Spain covered acute and convalescent phases.

Original methodology: Scientists estimated how many nucleated cells there were by amplifying reference gene primers. Assay: immunoSEQ multiplex PCR; the TCRdb copy retains only in-frame clones and omits some. V and J calls plus clone size are reproduced from that table; the DNA served to infer D and trimming. This table holds around 620,000 clones, 85% to 90% found once. Sequenced: peripheral blood. The receptor comes from a woman younger than 30 with acute or convalescent COVID-19.

The CDR3 here is CASSMGTGVLKDTQYF. CDR3 DNA: TGTGCCAGTAGTATGGGGACAGGGGTATTAAAAGATACGCAGTATTTT. The gene calls are TRBV19 and TRBJ2-3, with 10 bases matching TRBD1. Germline CDR1 reads LNHDA; CDR2 reads SQIVND (reference sequence). The CDR3 consists of 16 residues. V lost 3 bases to trimming and J lost 5 bases; unmatched junction nucleotides: 8.